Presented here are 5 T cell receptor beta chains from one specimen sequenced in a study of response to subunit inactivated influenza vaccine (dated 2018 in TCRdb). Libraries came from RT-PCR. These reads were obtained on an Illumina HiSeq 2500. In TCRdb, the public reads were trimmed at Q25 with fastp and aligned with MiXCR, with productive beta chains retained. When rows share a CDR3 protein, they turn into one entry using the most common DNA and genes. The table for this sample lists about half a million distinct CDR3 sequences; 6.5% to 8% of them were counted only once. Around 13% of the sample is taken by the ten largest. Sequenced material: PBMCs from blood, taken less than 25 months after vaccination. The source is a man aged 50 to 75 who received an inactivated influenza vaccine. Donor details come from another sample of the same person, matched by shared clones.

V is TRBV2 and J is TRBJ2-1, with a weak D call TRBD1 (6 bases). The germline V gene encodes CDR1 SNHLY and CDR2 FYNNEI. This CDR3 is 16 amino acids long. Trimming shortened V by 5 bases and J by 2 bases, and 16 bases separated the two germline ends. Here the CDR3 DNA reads TGTGCCAGCAGTTCTCCAGGGGCCGCGGCCTACAATGAGCAGTTCTTC. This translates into CASSSPGAAAYNEQFF.

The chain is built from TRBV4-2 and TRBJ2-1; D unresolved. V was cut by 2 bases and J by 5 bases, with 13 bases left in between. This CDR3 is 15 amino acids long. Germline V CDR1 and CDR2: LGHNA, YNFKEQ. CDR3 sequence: CASSQPTDIHNEQFF. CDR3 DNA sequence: TGTGCCAGCAGCCAACCCACGGATATCCACAATGAGCAGTTCTTC.

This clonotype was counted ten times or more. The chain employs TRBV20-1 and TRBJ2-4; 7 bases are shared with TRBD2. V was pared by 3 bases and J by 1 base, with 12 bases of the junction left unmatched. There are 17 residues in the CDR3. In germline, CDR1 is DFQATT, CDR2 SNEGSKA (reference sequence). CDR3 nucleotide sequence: TGCAGTGCTAGTGGGCCTTGGAGCGGGAATGCCAAAAACATTCAGTACTTC. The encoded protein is CSASGPWSGNAKNIQYF.

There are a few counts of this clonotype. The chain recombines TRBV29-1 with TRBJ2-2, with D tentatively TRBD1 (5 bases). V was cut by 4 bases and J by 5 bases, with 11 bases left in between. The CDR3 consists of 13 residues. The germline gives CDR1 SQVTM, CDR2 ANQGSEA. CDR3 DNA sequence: TGCAGCGTTGTGGGCAGGGCGACCGGGGAGCTGTTTTTT. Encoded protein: CSVVGRATGELFF.

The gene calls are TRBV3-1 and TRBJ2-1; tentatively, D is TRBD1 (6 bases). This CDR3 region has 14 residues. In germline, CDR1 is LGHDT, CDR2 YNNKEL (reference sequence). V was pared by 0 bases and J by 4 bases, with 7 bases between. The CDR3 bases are TGTGCCAGCAGCCAAGAGGGACAATACAATGAGCAGTTCTTC. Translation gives CASSQEGQYNEQFF.